Listed below are T cell receptor beta chains from one sample, sequenced in a study of beta chain features in type 1 diabetes. Method: immunoSEQ multiplex PCR; TCRdb's copy keeps in-frame clones and lacks some. The table lists about 160,000 clones, approximately 8.4% of them singletons, with around 2.5% in the top ten. The sequencing sample was made of central memory CD4+ T cells from blood. Receptor source: a woman aged 18-29 years in good health. CDR3s include the opening cysteine and the closing phenylalanine or tryptophan. The D gene is left open where the match is weak. Size values are once, few and many counts, or a class for expanded clones, and some rows have none.

j_call	clone_size	v_call	d_call	cdr3_aa	cdr3_nt
TRBJ2-1	NA	TRBV29-1	NA	CSVSREYNEQFF	TGCAGCGTTAGCAGGGAATACAATGAGCAGTTCTTC
TRBJ1-1	few	TRBV5-1	TRBD1	CASSLGQGGEAFF	TGCGCCAGCAGCTTGGGACAGGGAGGTGAAGCTTTCTTT
TRBJ2-3	NA	TRBV7-3	TRBD1	CASSDPQGASDTQYF	TGTGCCAGCAGCGACCCACAGGGGGCCTCAGATACGCAGTATTTT
TRBJ1-2	few	TRBV10-3	NA	CAISESEIYGYTF	TGTGCCATCAGTGAGTCGGAGATCTATGGCTACACCTTC
TRBJ2-1	many	TRBV28	TRBD1	CASSFLGQGNNEQFF	TGTGCCAGCAGTTTTCTGGGACAGGGAAATAATGAGCAGTTCTTC
TRBJ2-4	NA	TRBV29-1	NA	CSVDSAGTQIQYF	TGCAGCGTTGATTCAGCCGGGACTCAAATTCAGTACTTC
TRBJ1-1	many	TRBV27	NA	CASSYREGNTEAFF	TGTGCCAGCAGTTATCGAGAGGGGAACACTGAAGCTTTCTTT
TRBJ2-1	NA	TRBV18	NA	CASSPYPGNNEQFF	TGTGCCAGCTCACCTTACCCAGGGAACAATGAGCAGTTCTTC
TRBJ2-1	NA	TRBV4-1	TRBD2	CASSQSPGLASNEQFF	TGCGCCAGCAGCCAGTCACCGGGACTAGCGAGTAATGAGCAGTTCTTC
TRBJ2-5	NA	TRBV11-3	NA	CASSLQGSQETQYF	TGTGCCAGCAGCTTACAGGGATCCCAAGAGACCCAGTACTTC
TRBJ2-2	few	TRBV7-9	TRBD1	CASSLTTGTNTGELFF	TGTGCCAGCAGCTTAACGACAGGGACGAACACCGGGGAGCTGTTTTTT
TRBJ2-1	NA	TRBV5-1	NA	CASSLEAISNYNEQFF	TGTGCCAGCAGCTTGGAAGCGATCTCGAATTACAATGAGCAGTTCTTC
TRBJ2-4	NA	TRBV5-4	NA	CASSSEGGIAKNIQYF	TGTGCCAGCAGCTCGGAGGGGGGGATAGCCAAAAACATTCAGTACTTC
TRBJ2-1	few	TRBV14	NA	CASSQGKGEWGNEQFF	TGTGCCAGCAGCCAAGGGAAAGGGGAATGGGGCAATGAGCAGTTCTTC
TRBJ2-6	NA	TRBV11-1	TRBD1	CASSPRTGAGGANVLTF	TGTGCCAGCAGCCCTCGGACAGGGGCGGGAGGGGCCAACGTCCTGACTTTC
TRBJ2-7	few	TRBV7-8	NA	CASSLAGGKGFEEQYF	TGTGCCAGCAGCTTAGCAGGGGGAAAGGGCTTTGAGGAGCAGTACTTC
TRBJ1-3	few	TRBV29-1	NA	CSVGYSGNTIYF	TGCAGTGTCGGTTACTCTGGAAACACCATATATTTT
TRBJ1-5	few	TRBV6-1	TRBD1	CASYKTGGGQPQHF	TGTGCCAGCTACAAAACAGGGGGCGGTCAGCCCCAGCATTTT
TRBJ1-6	NA	TRBV11-2	NA	CASSLLNSPLHF	TGTGCCAGCAGCTTGTTAAATTCACCCCTCCACTTT
TRBJ1-5	NA	TRBV7-2	NA	CASSPTLIRSNQPQHF	TGTGCCAGCAGCCCGACTCTTATAAGAAGCAATCAGCCCCAGCATTTT
TRBJ2-5	few	TRBV7-3	NA	CASSLRRGETQYF	TGTGCCAGCAGCTTAAGAAGGGGAGAGACCCAGTACTTC
TRBJ2-7	few	TRBV11-3	TRBD1	CASSERDRGTYEQYF	TGTGCCAGCAGCGAGCGGGACAGGGGAACCTACGAGCAGTACTTC
TRBJ1-1	few	TRBV25-1	NA	CASTTIVNTEAFF	TGTGCCAGTACTACGATTGTGAACACTGAAGCTTTCTTT
TRBJ1-2	NA	TRBV15	NA	CATSRDNQGYGYTF	TGTGCCACCAGCAGAGATAACCAGGGTTATGGCTACACCTTC
TRBJ2-2	few	TRBV9	TRBD2	CASSVTSGRELFF	TGTGCCAGCAGCGTGACTAGCGGGAGGGAGCTGTTTTTT
TRBJ2-1	few	TRBV5-1	NA	CASSFQYDNEQFF	TGCGCCAGCAGCTTTCAGTACGACAATGAGCAGTTCTTC
TRBJ1-2	few	TRBV7-2	TRBD1	CASSLNDRVGYTF	TGTGCCAGCAGCTTAAACGACAGGGTTGGCTACACCTTC
TRBJ2-1	few	TRBV6-5	TRBD2	CASSYRLADFDEQFF	TGTGCCAGCAGTTACCGACTAGCGGATTTCGATGAGCAGTTCTTC
TRBJ1-1	NA	TRBV7-9	TRBD1	CASSFGTAMNTEAFF	TGTGCCAGCAGCTTCGGGACAGCTATGAACACTGAAGCTTTCTTT
TRBJ2-7	once	TRBV27	NA	CASRTGNSYEQYF	TGTGCCAGCCGTACAGGGAACTCCTACGAGCAGTACTTC
TRBJ2-3	NA	TRBV10-1	TRBD2	CASSESGTSGREYF	TGCGCCAGCAGTGAGTCCGGGACTAGCGGGAGAGAGTATTTT
TRBJ2-1	NA	TRBV11-1	NA	CASSLAGLPGNEQFF	TGTGCCAGCAGCTTAGCCGGGCTACCGGGGAATGAGCAGTTCTTC
TRBJ2-7	NA	TRBV21-1	NA	CASSKDDLGGYF	TGTGCCAGCAGCAAAGACGACCTTGGAGGGTACTTC
TRBJ2-7	few	TRBV5-1	TRBD2	CASSGTSGAYEQYF	TGCGCCAGCAGCGGAACTAGCGGAGCCTACGAGCAGTACTTC
TRBJ2-7	NA	TRBV5-1	TRBD2	CASSPLIAGGSYEQYF	TGCGCCAGCAGCCCACTGATAGCGGGAGGCTCCTACGAGCAGTACTTC
TRBJ2-1	few	TRBV9	TRBD2	CASSAVTSGEYNEQFF	TGTGCCAGCAGCGCCGTGACTAGCGGGGAATACAATGAGCAGTTCTTC
TRBJ1-5	NA	TRBV6-5	NA	CASSGGTNQPQHF	TGTGCCAGCAGTGGAGGGACGAATCAGCCCCAGCATTTT
TRBJ1-6	few	TRBV5-1	NA	CASSLATDWNSPLHF	TGCGCCAGCAGCTTGGCCACGGACTGGAATTCACCCCTCCACTTT
TRBJ1-4	few	TRBV9	NA	CASSPQAGQKLFF	TGTGCCAGCAGCCCCCAGGCAGGGCAAAAACTGTTTTTT
TRBJ2-3	few	TRBV30	NA	CAWEVGDTQYF	TGTGCCTGGGAGGTTGGAGATACGCAGTATTTT
TRBJ1-5	NA	TRBV7-8	NA	CASSLARGWGNQPQHF	TGTGCCAGCAGCTTAGCCAGGGGTTGGGGCAATCAGCCCCAGCATTTT